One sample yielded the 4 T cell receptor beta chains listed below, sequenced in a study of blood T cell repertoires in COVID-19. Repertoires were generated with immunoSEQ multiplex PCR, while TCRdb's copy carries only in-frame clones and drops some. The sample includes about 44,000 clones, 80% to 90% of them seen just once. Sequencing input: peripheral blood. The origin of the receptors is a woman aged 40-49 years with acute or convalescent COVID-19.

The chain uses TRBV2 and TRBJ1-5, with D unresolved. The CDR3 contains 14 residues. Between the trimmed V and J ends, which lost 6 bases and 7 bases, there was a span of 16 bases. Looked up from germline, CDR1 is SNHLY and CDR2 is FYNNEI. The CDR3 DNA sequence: TGTGCCAGCAGGGAACTCAGCGGTGGGCAGCCCCAGCATTTT. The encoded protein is CASRELSGGQPQHF.

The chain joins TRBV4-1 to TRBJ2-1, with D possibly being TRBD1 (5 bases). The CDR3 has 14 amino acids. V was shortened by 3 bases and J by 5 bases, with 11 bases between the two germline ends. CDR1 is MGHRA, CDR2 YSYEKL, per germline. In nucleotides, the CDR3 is TGCGCCAGCAGCCATCTCAGGGATCACAATGAGCAGTTCTTC. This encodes CASSHLRDHNEQFF.

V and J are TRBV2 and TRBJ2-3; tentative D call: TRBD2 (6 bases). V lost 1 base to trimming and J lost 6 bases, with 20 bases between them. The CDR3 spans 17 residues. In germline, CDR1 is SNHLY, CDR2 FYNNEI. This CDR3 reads CASSEGLLEGDRDTQYF. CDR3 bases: TGTGCCAGCAGTGAAGGTCTATTGGAGGGTGACCGGGATACGCAGTATTTT.

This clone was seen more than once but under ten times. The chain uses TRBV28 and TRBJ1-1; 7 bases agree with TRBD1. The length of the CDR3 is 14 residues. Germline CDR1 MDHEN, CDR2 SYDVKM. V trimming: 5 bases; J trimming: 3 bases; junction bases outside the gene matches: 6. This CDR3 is CASSRTGVDTEAFF. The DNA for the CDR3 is TGTGCCAGCAGTCGAACAGGGGTGGACACTGAAGCTTTCTTT.